This T cell receptor (beta chain) was observed in a study of response to subunit inactivated influenza vaccine (dated by TCRdb to the late 2010s). Regarding the research as a whole: Deep quantitative T cell receptor repertoire profiling was used in the study to track responses to a trivalent subunit inactivated influenza vaccine.

This clonotype was counted a few times. No cognate antigen has been identified for it. No qualities accompany the bases; no much larger clone lies one base away. The library was generated by RT-PCR. The sequencer was an Illumina HiSeq 2500. TCRdb passed the public sequencing reads through fastp at Q25 and MiXCR, retaining productive beta sequences. One record per CDR3 amino acid sequence lists the most common genes and DNA. For this sample the table gives approximately 520,000 distinct CDR3 sequences, of which about 25% were detected only once. The ten biggest clones cover approximately 2% of the sample. General findings and caveats noted by the study authors: The authors suggested that each seasonal influenza vaccination may recruit only a limited number of new T cells.

Reading from cysteine to phenylalanine, the CDR3 counts 14 amino acids. Just the 42-base CDR3 DNA is kept, in frame starting at base 1. Trimming takes 1 base from V and 4 bases from J, and the germline ends sit 8 bases apart. CDR1 and CDR2 were assigned from the germline V gene as MNHEY and SVGEGT. The V and J segments used are TRBV6-2 or TRBV6-3 and TRBJ2-1; confidence is insufficient to name the D gene. This clonotype was obtained from a man in his fifties who received an inactivated influenza vaccine. Donor details come from another sample of the same person, matched by shared clones. The sample consisted of CD4+ T cells sorted from PBMCs, taken more than 4 days after vaccination. At the DNA level, the sequence is TGTGCCAGCAGTTACTTAGGACCATACAATGAGCAGTTCTTC. Translation gives CASSYLGPYNEQFF.